This T cell receptor beta chain comes out of a study of technical replicates of blood from a few donors. Sequenced by immunoSEQ multiplex PCR; TCRdb stores in-frame clones only, minus some. The sample records roughly 60,000 clones, roughly 91% being singletons. The CDR3 covers 14 residues. CDR1 and CDR2 from the germline V gene are SNHLY and FYNNEI. The ends were cut back, 3 bases at V and 4 bases at J, with 10 bases in the middle. The TCR sequence derives from a human donor in good health. Some clones in this sample may be carry-over from other donors' samples. The sequenced material came from PBMCs. The genes are TRBV2 and TRBJ1-3; tentative D call: TRBD1 (6 bases). The CDR3 spells CASSDRGWGNTIYF. CDR3 nucleotides: TGTGCCAGCAGTGACAGGGGATGGGGAAACACCATATATTTT.